This T cell receptor (beta chain) was obtained from a study of blood T cell repertoires in COVID-19. Study-wide context: Specimens from acute and convalescent COVID-19 originated in the United States, Italy and Spain.

The CDR3 has 15 amino acids. Germline CDR1 and CDR2: SGDLS and YYNGEE. Trimming removed 0 bases at V and 4 bases at J, with 13 bases between. Here immunoSEQ multiplex PCR was the method, and the copy in TCRdb shows in-frame clones only, minus some. In the table there are approximately 360,000 clones, 89% of which are singletons. The V call is TRBV9, the J call TRBJ2-5, with a tentative D call TRBD2 (6 bases). The receptor was isolated from a man aged 35 to 55 with acute or convalescent COVID-19. The specimen was peripheral blood. CDR3 sequence: CASSVAGVSSETQYF. CDR3 in DNA: TGTGCCAGCAGCGTAGCGGGGGTCTCCTCAGAGACCCAGTACTTC.